These 30 T cell receptor beta chains originate from one sample sequenced in a study of blood T cell repertoires in COVID-19. The data were produced by immunoSEQ multiplex PCR, yet TCRdb's version contains in-frame clones alone and is incomplete. The data hold around 100,000 clones, with 85% observed a single time. The specimen was peripheral blood. Receptors were obtained from a woman aged 65 to 85 with active or convalescent COVID-19.

The V and J genes are TRBV4-2 and TRBJ2-3; D is unclear. The V and J ends lost 2 bases and 2 bases respectively, with 11 bases between them. In germline, CDR1 is LGHNA, CDR2 YNFKEQ. The CDR3 extends over 15 amino acids. CDR3 nucleotide sequence: TGTGCCAGCAGCCAACCGCAGGAATTCACAGATACGCAGTATTTT. It is translated as CASSQPQEFTDTQYF.

This chain joins TRBV14 and TRBJ2-7, with TRBD2 as a possible D gene (5 bases). The CDR3 is 13 residues long. The V and J ends lost 2 bases and 3 bases respectively, with 8 bases between them. Germline V CDR1 and CDR2: SGHDN, FVKESK. The CDR3 DNA follows: TGTGCCAGCAGCCAATCTAGCAGCTACGAGCAGTACTTC. Protein product: CASSQSSSYEQYF.

The rearrangement joins TRBV7-9 to TRBJ2-5, with D perhaps matching TRBD2 (7 bases). CDR1 SEHNR and CDR2 FQNEAQ come from the germline V gene (reference sequence). V lost 3 bases, J lost 5 bases, and 13 bases lay in between. This CDR3 has 14 amino acids. CDR3 nucleotide sequence: TGTGCCAGCAGCTTTACGGGGGGCTCGGAGACCCAGTACTTC. Its translation: CASSFTGGSETQYF.

The rearrangement links TRBV16 to TRBJ1-5, with TRBD1 matching over 7 bases. This CDR3 region has 18 residues. Germline values: CDR1 KGHSY, CDR2 FQNENV. Trimming cost V 1 base and J 5 bases; bases outside gene matches: 14. The CDR3 here is CASSQFGPSTGFYQPQHF. CDR3 bases: TGTGCCAGCAGCCAATTTGGTCCGTCGACAGGGTTCTATCAGCCCCAGCATTTT. Together with reference TRBV16 and TRBJ1-5, the CDR3 gives the full variable domain: GEEVAQTPKHLVRGEGQKAKLYCAPIKGHSYVFWYQQVLKNEFKFLISFQNENVFDETGMPKERFSAKCLPNSPCSLEIQATKLEDSAVYFCASSQFGPSTGFYQPQHFGDGTRLSIL.

The chain employs TRBV18 and TRBJ2-1; 11 bases agree with TRBD2. The CDR3 contains 18 residues. The V and J ends lost 1 base and 4 bases, in that order; junction bases with no gene match: 9. The germline V gene has CDR1 KGHSH and CDR2 LQKENI. The CDR3, as DNA: TGTGCCAGCTCACCACAACCGGGTGGGACTAGCGGTTACAATGAGCAGTTCTTC. Protein sequence: CASSPQPGGTSGYNEQFF.

Here the CDR3 reads CASSQGGGNQPQHF. For the CDR3, the DNA is TGTGCCAGCAGCCAGGGGGGAGGCAATCAGCCCCAGCATTTT. The V and J genes are TRBV3-1 (or the pseudogene TRBV3-2) and TRBJ1-5, with a tentative D call TRBD1 (5 bases). The CDR3 sequence is 14 residues long. V was trimmed by 3 bases and J by 2 bases, leaving 8 bases between them. Per germline, CDR1 LGHDT and CDR2 YNNKEL (reference sequence).

V and J are TRBV4-3 and TRBJ2-1, with 10 bases identical to TRBD1. Germline trimming cut 1 base from V and 6 bases from J; bases unmatched to any gene: 3. CDR1 and CDR2 (germline): LGHNA, YSLEER. The CDR3 loop spans 15 amino acids. CDR3 sequence (DNA): TGCGCCAGCAGCCAAGCTGACAGGGGGCGCAATGAGCAGTTCTTC. The encoded protein is CASSQADRGRNEQFF.

This CDR3 reads CASRWVFQRGTHNEQFF. CDR3 DNA: TGCGCCAGCCGCTGGGTGTTCCAGCGGGGGACTCACAATGAGCAGTTCTTC. This chain links TRBV5-1 with TRBJ2-1; 8 bases align to TRBD2. V lost 7 bases and J lost 5; bases outside the gene matches: 17. The germline V gene encodes CDR1 SGHRS and CDR2 YFSETQ. The CDR3 contains 17 residues.

This rearrangement joins TRBV6-5 to TRBJ1-6; the match to TRBD1 covers 8 bases. This CDR3 is built from 15 residues. CDR1 and CDR2 (germline): MNHEY, SVGAGI. V was clipped by 6 bases and J by 7 bases; unmatched bases: 8. The CDR3 DNA sequence: TGTGCCAGCAGGTCAGGAGACAGGGGAAATTCACCCCTCCACTTT. As protein: CASRSGDRGNSPLHF.

This chain joins TRBV3-1 (or the pseudogene TRBV3-2) and TRBJ2-2; 7 bases fit TRBD2. There are 16 residues in the CDR3. The J segment lost 5 bases and the V segment lost 2 bases, leaving 8 bases of the junction unmatched. Per the germline V gene, CDR1 is LGHDT and CDR2 is YNNKEL (reference sequence). The CDR3: CASSQRSAGDTGELFF. CDR3 DNA: TGTGCCAGCAGCCAACGTTCTGCGGGAGATACCGGGGAGCTGTTTTTT.

The chain couples TRBV29-1 to TRBJ1-3; D is undetermined. Deletions cut 6 bases from V and 0 bases from J, with 9 bases between. CDR3 size: 13 residues. Per germline, CDR1 SQVTM and CDR2 ANQGSEA. The CDR3 DNA reads TGCAGCGTGAGGGCTGGCTCTGGAAACACCATATATTTT. Protein sequence: CSVRAGSGNTIYF.

This CDR3 reads CASSQEAGSNQPQHF. CDR3 sequence (DNA): TGTGCCAGCAGCCAAGAGGCAGGAAGCAATCAGCCCCAGCATTTT. The chain links TRBV4-2 to TRBJ1-5; D call uncertain. V was shortened by 0 bases and J by 1 base, with 7 bases between the two germline ends. Germline CDR1 and CDR2: LGHNA and YNFKEQ. This CDR3 region has 15 residues.

V gene TRBV4-3 combines with J gene TRBJ2-7, with TRBD2 matching 7 bases. The germline gives CDR1 LGHNA, CDR2 YSLEER. CDR3 length equals 20 residues. V gave up 0 bases and J gave up 6 bases; unmatched junction bases: 23. CDR3: CASSQDPHGDSGHPLGEQYF. In DNA, the CDR3 is TGCGCCAGCAGCCAAGATCCCCATGGGGATAGCGGGCACCCCCTAGGCGAGCAGTACTTC.

The rearrangement joins TRBV9 to TRBJ1-1; 9 positions agree with TRBD1. V dropped 3 bases and J dropped 5; count of bases not matched to a gene: 5. The length of the CDR3 is 14 residues. The germline CDR1 and CDR2 sequences are SGDLS and YYNGEE. The DNA for the CDR3 is TGTGCCAGCAGCGCGGACAGGGGAAGGACTGAAGCTTTCTTT. Translated, it gives CASSADRGRTEAFF.

The V gene is TRBV5-4, the J gene TRBJ2-3; D may be TRBD2 (5 bases). Trimming removed 4 bases from V and 2 bases from J, with 11 bases in between. From germline, CDR1 is SGHNT and CDR2 YYREEE (reference sequence). The CDR3 sequence is 14 residues long. CDR3 residues: CASSRGRDTDTQYF. The CDR3 DNA reads TGTGCCAGCAGCCGGGGAAGGGACACAGATACGCAGTATTTT. Based on the CDR3 plus reference TRBV5-4 and TRBJ2-3, the full variable domain is ETGVTQSPTHLIKTRGQQVTLRCSSQSGHNTVSWYQQALGQGPQFIFQYYREEENGRGNFPPRFSGLQFPNYSSELNVNALELDDSALYLCASSRGRDTDTQYFGPGTRLTVL.

The CDR3, as DNA: TGTGCCAGCAGCCAAGTCCCAGATATGAACACTGAAGCTTTCTTT. It is translated as CASSQVPDMNTEAFF. This chain connects TRBV4-2 to TRBJ1-1; the D is unclear. V lost 1 base to trimming and J lost 0 bases, with 9 bases between them. The CDR3 loop spans 15 amino acids. In germline, CDR1 is LGHNA, CDR2 YNFKEQ.

The chain couples TRBV28 to TRBJ2-3; D remains ambiguous. CDR1 MDHEN and CDR2 SYDVKM come from the germline V gene. V dropped 6 bases and J dropped 5 bases, with 9 bases sitting between them. The length of the CDR3 is 12 residues. CDR3 in DNA: TGTGCCAGCAGATCCCTAGGAGATACGCAGTATTTT. It translates to CASRSLGDTQYF. The full variable domain, in which reference TRBV28 and TRBJ2-3 provide the parts outside the CDR3, is DVKVTQSSRYLVKRTGEKVFLECVQDMDHENMFWYRQDPGLGLRLIYFSYDVKMKEKGDIPEGYSVSREKKERFSLILESASTNQTSMYLCASRSLGDTQYFGPGTRLTVL.

The chain joins TRBV2 to TRBJ1-1; 11 bases are a match to TRBD1. Germline CDR1 is SNHLY and CDR2 is FYNNEI. The V gene end was trimmed by 6 bases and the J gene end by 4 bases; junction bases not matched to a gene: 7. The CDR3 length is 15 residues. CDR3 sequence: CASRAGQGATTEAFF. The CDR3 DNA is TGTGCCAGCAGGGCCGGACAGGGGGCGACCACTGAAGCTTTCTTT. The full variable domain, completed using reference TRBV2 and TRBJ1-1, is EPEVTQTPSHQVTQMGQEVILRCVPISNHLYFYWYRQILGQKVEFLVSFYNNEISEKSEIFDDQFSVERPDGSNFTLKIRSTKLEDSAMYFCASRAGQGATTEAFFGQGTRLTVV.

Turning to this clone: Other DNA sequences within the sample encode an identical CDR3. The chain has TRBV7-3 and TRBJ2-2; 8 bases map to TRBD2. The CDR3 is made up of 15 amino acids. Germline-derived CDR1 and CDR2 are SGHTA and FQGTGA. V was clipped by 2 bases and J by 4 bases; unmatched bases: 3. CDR3 residues: CASSLAGGVTGELFF. The CDR3 nucleotides read TGTGCCAGCAGCTTAGCGGGGGGTGTCACCGGGGAGCTGTTTTTT.

The rearrangement uses TRBV5-1 and TRBJ2-3; 10 bases agree with TRBD2. The J segment lost 4 bases and the V segment lost 0 bases, leaving 14 bases of the junction unmatched. Germline CDR1 SGHRS, CDR2 YFSETQ. The CDR3 spans 19 residues. The CDR3 region has the DNA TGCGCCAGCAGCTTGGAGCTTCGGCCTAGCGGGAGTTTGGCAGATACGCAGTATTTT. It is translated as CASSLELRPSGSLADTQYF.

Written as DNA, the CDR3 is TGTGCCAGTAGTAGAAGACAGACTGATAGCAATCAGCCCCAGCATTTT. This sequence encodes CASSRRQTDSNQPQHF. The rearrangement uses TRBV19 and TRBJ1-5, with D possibly being TRBD1 (5 bases). This CDR3 contains 16 residues. V was pared by 4 bases and J by 0 bases, with 13 bases between. Germline lookup yields CDR1 LNHDA and CDR2 SQIVND (reference sequence).

J is TRBJ2-2 and V is TRBV10-1; 7 positions match TRBD1. V was clipped by 2 bases and J by 1 base; unmatched bases: 1. CDR3 length: 15 amino acids. Germline CDR1 and CDR2: WNHNN and SYGVQD (reference sequence). CDR3 nucleotide sequence: TGCGCCAGCAGTGAGAACAGGGGGAACACCGGGGAGCTGTTTTTT. It yields the protein CASSENRGNTGELFF.

The chain is built from TRBV7-2 and TRBJ2-2, with TRBD2 matching 9 bases. Germline V CDR1 and CDR2: SGHTA, FQGNSA. V lost 5 bases and J lost 4; bases outside the gene matches: 5. The CDR3 length is 15 residues. The CDR3: CASSVWRGGTGELFF. Here the CDR3 DNA reads TGTGCCAGCAGCGTCTGGCGGGGGGGCACCGGGGAGCTGTTTTTT.

This chain joins TRBV18 and TRBJ1-4; 8 bases fit TRBD1. The germline V gene has CDR1 KGHSH and CDR2 LQKENI. Unmatched junction bases numbered 7, after V lost 3 bases and J lost 7 bases. The CDR3 length is 15 residues. DNA for the CDR3: TGTGCCAGCTCACCCGGACAGGGCGGCACTGAAAAACTGTTTTTT. This encodes CASSPGQGGTEKLFF.

As to this clone: At one end, the junction sequence differs from germline, possibly due to a read error. The CDR3 protein is CVSSAGQSYNEQFF. CDR3 in DNA: TGTGTCAGCAGCGCGGGACAGTCCTACAATGAGCAGTTCTTC. The chain recombines TRBV2 with TRBJ2-1; a possible D gene is TRBD1 (7 bases). CDR1 and CDR2 from the germline V gene are SNHLY and FYNNEI. CDR3 size: 14 residues.

V is TRBV11-2 and J is TRBJ1-4, with D unresolved. V lost 2 bases and J lost 7, with 17 bases in between. CDR1 is SGHAT and CDR2 is FQNNGV in the germline V gene. This CDR3 region has 16 residues. The CDR3 nucleotides read TGTGCCAGCAGCTTACTCATGGGGAGGGTGGGTGAAAAACTGTTTTTT. The encoded protein is CASSLLMGRVGEKLFF.

V and J are TRBV30 and TRBJ2-1; TRBD2 aligns across 12 bases. The CDR3 spans 15 residues. V gave up 3 bases and J gave up 5 bases; unmatched junction bases: 5. Germline V lookup: CDR1 GTSNPN, CDR2 SVGIG (reference sequence). This chain's CDR3 is CAWSRRLAGDNEQFF. The CDR3 coding sequence is TGTGCCTGGAGCCGCCGACTAGCGGGGGACAATGAGCAGTTCTTC.

This sequence joins TRBV5-1 and TRBJ2-4, with 8 nucleotides matching TRBD1. Germline lookup yields CDR1 SGHRS and CDR2 YFSETQ. The CDR3 extends over 14 amino acids. J gave up 4 bases and V 4 bases, and 4 bases lay outside the gene matches. The CDR3 DNA follows: TGCGCCAGCAGCCCCGGGACAGGAAAAAACATTCAGTACTTC. Translated: CASSPGTGKNIQYF. Filled out from reference TRBV5-1 and TRBJ2-4, the complete variable domain reads KAGVTQTPRYLIKTRGQQVTLSCSPISGHRSVSWYQQTPGQGLQFLFEYFSETQRNKGNFPGRFSGRQFSNSRSEMNVSTLELGDSALYLCASSPGTGKNIQYFGAGTRLSVL.

The gene calls are TRBV28 and TRBJ2-3; 11 bases align to TRBD2. Germline CDR1 is MDHEN and CDR2 is SYDVKM. The trim removed 8 bases at V and 5 bases at J, leaving 6 bases unmatched. This CDR3 is 14 amino acids long. The CDR3 nucleotides read TGTGCCAGCTACACTAGCGGGAGAATAGATACGCAGTATTTT. Its protein product is CASYTSGRIDTQYF.

This rearrangement joins TRBV19 to TRBJ2-5; D uncertain. Germline CDR1 and CDR2: LNHDA and SQIVND (reference sequence). V was cut by 3 bases and J by 2 bases, with 10 bases left in between. CDR3 length: 14 residues. The CDR3 spells CASSMLFRQETQYF. Written as DNA, the CDR3 is TGTGCCAGTAGTATGCTATTCCGACAAGAGACCCAGTACTTC.